This TCR beta chain was profiled in a study of shared clonotypes between healthy human individuals. Study at large: Each donor had three CD4 naive, three CD4 memory, two CD8 naive and one CD8 memory plate.

Participating donors were healthy, HIV-negative adults free of recent acute infections or vaccinations. Overall study results and limits: The donor pool, a small one, limited the genetic and exposure-history diversity represented.

The genomic DNA of each subset was split evenly across several immunoSEQ plates. Generated by immunoSEQ multiplex PCR, the TCRdb table keeps only in-frame clones and is missing some. Of some 350,000 clones detected, roughly 70% appear once; the ten largest clones hold 10%. To note about this clone: Its antigen remains unknown.

Germline-derived CDR1 and CDR2 are KGHSH and LQKENI. The V end lost 5 bases, the J end lost 1 base, and 11 bases lay between the germline ends. The CDR3 covers 14 residues. The chain has TRBV18 and TRBJ1-1; D unclear. The TCR comes from a man aged 25-45 years in good health. Source material: memory CD4+ T cells sorted from blood. The subset here: CD45RA-negative fraction. The CDR3 is CASSSEAGNTEAFF. The CDR3 nucleotides are TGTGCCAGCTCATCTGAAGCAGGGAACACTGAAGCTTTCTTT.